Below, 17 T cell receptor beta chains from the same sample are listed, as sequenced in a study of blood T cell repertoires in COVID-19. The data were produced by immunoSEQ multiplex PCR, yet TCRdb's version contains in-frame clones alone and is incomplete. The repertoire holds 200,000 to 250,000 clones, with about 81% as singletons. Sequencing used peripheral blood. Every receptor here comes from a woman older than 75 with COVID-19, enrolled during active disease.

The chain employs TRBV6-5 and TRBJ2-1, with TRBD1 matching over 8 bases. Germline CDR1 MNHEY, CDR2 SVGAGI. CDR3 length: 15 residues. The V segment lost 5 bases and the J segment 3 bases; nucleotides outside the gene matches: 6. The CDR3 here is CASSPDRENYNEQFF. CDR3 nucleotide sequence: TGTGCCAGCAGTCCGGACAGGGAGAACTACAATGAGCAGTTCTTC.

The J gene is TRBJ1-1, the V gene TRBV21-1. TRBV21-1 is a pseudogene segment. The CDR3 has 11 amino acids. The CDR3 bases are TGTGCCAGCGGCCGCGGGGTAGAAGCTTTCTTT. Its translation is CASGRGVEAFF.

This sequence joins TRBV7-3 and TRBJ2-3; possibly TRBD1 for D (5 bases). Germline values: CDR1 SGHTA, CDR2 FQGTGA. The CDR3 is 14 amino acids. V was cut by 2 bases and J by 0 bases, with 6 bases left in between. The CDR3 here is CASSLDSSTDTQYF. CDR3 DNA: TGTGCCAGCAGCTTAGACAGTAGCACAGATACGCAGTATTTT.

As regards this clone: At one end, the junction sequence differs from germline, possibly due to a read error. The CDR3: CASSPLLTDQEAQYF. As DNA, the CDR3 is TGTGCCAGCTCACCACTACTGACAGACCAAGAGGCCCAGTACTTC. The chain links TRBV18 to TRBJ2-5, with D possibly matching TRBD1 (5 bases). Germline loops: CDR1 KGHSH, CDR2 LQKENI. This CDR3 region has 15 residues. Full variable domain (outside the CDR3, taken from reference TRBV18 and TRBJ2-5): NAGVMQNPRHLVRRRGQEARLRCSPMKGHSHVYWYRQLPEEGLKFMVYLQKENIIDESGMPKERFSAEFPKEGPSILRIQQVVRGDSAAYFCASSPLLTDQEAQYFGPGTRLLVL.

The rearrangement links TRBV6-5 to TRBJ1-2; 9 nucleotides line up with TRBD1. The CDR3 has 13 residues. V was clipped by 4 bases and J by 12 bases; unmatched bases: 9. Germline V gene sequence: CDR1 MNHEY, CDR2 SVGAGI. The CDR3 nucleotides read TGTGCCAGCAGTTTACAGGGGGCTGTAGGCCACACCTTC. Translating gives CASSLQGAVGHTF.

The chain employs TRBV3-1 (or the pseudogene TRBV3-2) and TRBJ2-7; possible D gene TRBD2, 6 bases. This CDR3 has 12 residues. The germline CDR1 and CDR2 sequences are LGHDT and YNNKEL (reference sequence). V dropped 4 bases and J dropped 3 bases, with 7 bases sitting between them. The chain's CDR3 is CASSPGSYEQYF. In nucleotides, the CDR3 is TGTGCCAGCAGCCCCGGGAGCTACGAGCAGTACTTC.

The rearrangement joins TRBV5-1 to TRBJ2-7, with D possibly matching TRBD1 (5 bases). The CDR3 consists of 13 residues. The ends were cut back, 3 bases at V and 9 bases at J, with 16 bases in the middle. Germline V gives CDR1 SGHRS, CDR2 YFSETQ. The CDR3 DNA is TGCGCCAGCAGCTCCCAGGGTACAGACGCGCAGTACTTC. Residues: CASSSQGTDAQYF.

The genes are TRBV5-5 and TRBJ1-6, with unresolved D. Germline V gives CDR1 SGHKS, CDR2 YYEKEE (reference sequence). Trimming left V 0 bases short and J 0 bases short, with 7 bases between. This CDR3 region has 16 residues. The CDR3 coding sequence is TGTGCCAGCAGCTTGGACTTCATCTCCTATAATTCACCCCTCCACTTT. The encoded protein is CASSLDFISYNSPLHF.

The V call is TRBV6-2 or TRBV6-3, the J call TRBJ1-5, with 9 bases identical to TRBD1. This CDR3 has 18 amino acids. Losses at the gene ends were 0 bases for V and 2 bases for J; bases not matched to a gene: 8. The V gene's germline CDR1 is MNHEY and CDR2 SVGEGT. The CDR3 region has the DNA TGTGCCAGCAGTTACTCCGGGACAGGGCTTTCGGGCAATCAGCCCCAGCATTTT. Its translation: CASSYSGTGLSGNQPQHF.

The genes are TRBV19 and TRBJ2-7; 13 bases match TRBD2. The V and J ends lost 2 bases and 7 bases, in that order; junction bases with no gene match: 2. This CDR3 contains 14 residues. Germline V gene lookup returns CDR1 LNHDA and CDR2 SQIVND (reference sequence). CDR3 sequence reads: CASSIMGLAGEQYF. CDR3 nucleotide sequence: TGTGCCAGTAGTATAATGGGACTAGCGGGGGAGCAGTACTTC.

The rearrangement links TRBV6-5 to TRBJ2-5; the D gene is possibly TRBD1 (5 bases). Trimming left V 8 bases short and J 5 bases short, with 9 bases between. The CDR3 has 11 amino acids. Germline V lookup: CDR1 MNHEY, CDR2 SVGAGI. The CDR3 region is CASARAETQYF. The CDR3 nucleotides are TGTGCCAGCGCCAGGGCGGAGACCCAGTACTTC.

This clone has a handful of counts. The chain has TRBV5-1 and TRBJ2-1, with unresolved D. This CDR3 has 15 amino acids. Trimming removed 1 base from V and 0 bases from J, with 8 bases in between. CDR1 is SGHRS and CDR2 is YFSETQ in the germline V gene. CDR3 coding DNA: TGCGCCAGCAGCTTGTTAGAGAGCTCCTACAATGAGCAGTTCTTC. The encoded protein is CASSLLESSYNEQFF.

The chain combines TRBV5-4 with TRBJ2-1; 10 bases are shared with TRBD2. This CDR3 region has 15 residues. The V and J ends lost 2 bases and 10 bases, in that order; junction bases with no gene match: 9. Per germline, CDR1 SGHNT and CDR2 YYREEE (reference sequence). Here the CDR3 DNA reads TGTGCCAGCAGCTTAGGGGGACTAGCGTTGGGGGAGCAGTTCTTC. This sequence encodes CASSLGGLALGEQFF.

This chain connects TRBV11-3 to TRBJ2-3; D is possibly TRBD2 (5 bases). V dropped 1 base and J dropped 0 bases, with 14 bases sitting between them. The germline gives CDR1 SGHNT, CDR2 YENEEA. There are 17 residues in the CDR3. The CDR3, as DNA: TGTGCCAGCAGCTTAGGCCTTGGAGGCGTCAGCACAGATACGCAGTATTTT. Protein: CASSLGLGGVSTDTQYF.

The chain uses TRBV5-1 and TRBJ1-2; 9 bases align to TRBD1. The germline V gene encodes CDR1 SGHRS and CDR2 YFSETQ. V shed 4 bases, J shed 7 bases, and the junction held 5 bases outside the gene matches. CDR3 length: 13 residues. CDR3 in DNA: TGCGCCAGCAGCATTACAGGGGGCAGTGGCTACACCTTC. Translating it yields CASSITGGSGYTF. The complete variable domain, with remaining parts taken from reference TRBV5-1 and TRBJ1-2, reads KAGVTQTPRYLIKTRGQQVTLSCSPISGHRSVSWYQQTPGQGLQFLFEYFSETQRNKGNFPGRFSGRQFSNSRSEMNVSTLELGDSALYLCASSITGGSGYTFGSGTRLTVV.

V and J are TRBV9 and TRBJ1-1; D gene ambiguous. The germline V gene has CDR1 SGDLS and CDR2 YYNGEE. With 3 bases removed from V and 6 bases from J, the gap between germline ends came to 9 bases. This CDR3 is 12 amino acids long. The CDR3, as DNA: TGTGCCAGCAGCGGCTGGAGTCCTGAAGCTTTCTTT. Its translation is CASSGWSPEAFF. Full variable domain (remainder filled in from reference TRBV9 and TRBJ1-1): DSGVTQTPKHLITATGQRVTLRCSPRSGDLSVYWYQQSLDQGLQFLIQYYNGEERAKGNILERFSAQQFPDLHSELNLSSLELGDSALYFCASSGWSPEAFFGQGTRLTVV.

The chain uses TRBV11-3 and TRBJ2-3, with 10 bases aligning to TRBD2. The CDR3 consists of 16 residues. With 3 bases clipped from V and 4 bases from J, the junction kept 7 bases outside the gene matches. Looked up from germline, CDR1 is SGHNT and CDR2 is YENEEA. CDR3: CASSFTSGKVADTQYF. In DNA, the CDR3 is TGTGCCAGCAGCTTCACTAGCGGGAAAGTGGCAGATACGCAGTATTTT. The full variable domain, rest sourced from reference TRBV11-3 and TRBJ2-3, is EAGVVQSPRYKIIEKKQPVAFWCNPISGHNTLYWYLQNLGQGPELLIRYENEEAVDDSQLPKDRFSAERLKGVDSTLKIQPAELGDSAVYLCASSFTSGKVADTQYFGPGTRLTVL.